What follows are 21 T cell receptor beta chains derived from one specimen sequenced in a study of blood T cell repertoires in COVID-19. The assay was immunoSEQ multiplex PCR, and TCRdb's table has in-frame clones only and misses some. The sample contains under 400,000 clones, approximately 89% of which appear only once. Sequenced sample: PBMCs or T cells enriched from blood (not recorded which). The receptors come from a man aged 35-49 years in a cohort exposed to, infected with or recovered from COVID-19 (not recorded which).

In the case of this clone: At one end the junction does not follow the germline gene, possibly because of a read error. The chain is built from TRBV28 and TRBJ2-6, with 10 bases fitting TRBD2. The germline gives CDR1 MDHEN, CDR2 SYDVKM. CDR3 size: 17 residues. The DNA of the CDR3 is TGTGCCAGTAGTTCTAGCGGGAGTCTCTCTGGGGCCAACGTCCTGACTTTC. Translated: CASSSSGSLSGANVLTF.

V usage is TRBV27 and J usage is TRBJ1-1; a possible D gene is TRBD1 (6 bases). The V end was cut by 5 bases, the J end by 6 bases, with 25 bases between. CDR1 is MNHEY, CDR2 SMNVEV, per germline (reference sequence). This CDR3 has 17 residues. Written as DNA, the CDR3 is TGTGCCAGCAGTCCCTCTAGCGCGGGGGCTCGACCTGCTGAAGCTTTCTTT. Amino acids: CASSPSSAGARPAEAFF.

The chain joins TRBV27 to TRBJ1-3; TRBD1 matches 9 bases. The CDR3 spans 17 residues. In germline, CDR1 is MNHEY, CDR2 SMNVEV (reference sequence). Losses at the gene ends were 1 base for V and 0 bases for J; bases not matched to a gene: 4. The CDR3 DNA sequence: TGTGCCAGCAGTTTATGGGGACAGGGAATCTCTGGAAACACCATATATTTT. Protein: CASSLWGQGISGNTIYF.

The genes are TRBV5-1 and TRBJ1-4, with D perhaps TRBD1 (5 bases). The CDR3 totals 15 residues. CDR1 is SGHRS, CDR2 YFSETQ, per germline. The germline V and J ends were trimmed by 3 bases and 8 bases, with 17 bases remaining between them. CDR3 DNA sequence: TGCGCCAGCAGCTCGGGCTTGGGAGGGGAAGAAAAACTGTTTTTT. It specifies CASSSGLGGEEKLFF.

The V gene is TRBV3-1 (or the pseudogene TRBV3-2), the J gene TRBJ2-1; 12 nucleotides align to TRBD2. Germline-derived CDR1 and CDR2 are LGHDT and YNNKEL (reference sequence). The length of the CDR3 is 14 residues. V shed 4 bases and J 7 bases; nucleotides not matched to a gene: 2. The CDR3 spells CASSPLAGGNEQFF. CDR3 DNA sequence: TGTGCCAGCAGCCCCCTAGCGGGAGGGAATGAGCAGTTCTTC.

The V call is TRBV6-5, the J call TRBJ2-7, with TRBD2 matching over 14 bases. V was pared by 4 bases and J by 4 bases, with 3 bases of the junction left unmatched. This CDR3 spans 15 amino acids. Germline V CDR1 and CDR2: MNHEY, SVGAGI. This CDR3 reads CASSSGTSGSYEQYF. DNA for the CDR3: TGTGCCAGCAGTTCCGGGACTAGCGGGAGTTACGAGCAGTACTTC.

This rearrangement joins TRBV18 to TRBJ2-6, with 8 bases fitting TRBD2. Germline V CDR1 and CDR2: KGHSH, LQKENI. The trim removed 1 base at V and 1 base at J, leaving 6 bases unmatched. The CDR3 consists of 18 residues. The CDR3, as DNA: TGTGCCAGCTCACCACGGAGCGGGAGCATGTCTGGGGCCAACGTCCTGACTTTC. As protein: CASSPRSGSMSGANVLTF.

V is TRBV28 and J is TRBJ1-1; weak D call: TRBD1 (6 bases). The CDR3 length is 13 residues. From germline, CDR1 is MDHEN and CDR2 SYDVKM. V lost 6 bases, J lost 5 bases, and 13 bases lay in between. CDR3 bases: TGTGCCAGCAGACTGTCAGGGGTTACTGAAGCTTTCTTT. Encoded protein: CASRLSGVTEAFF.

This clone showed up just once. The chain uses TRBV5-1 and TRBJ2-2, with 11 bases matching TRBD2. With V trimmed by 4 bases and J by 4 bases, 3 bases remained unmatched. Looked up from germline, CDR1 is SGHRS and CDR2 is YFSETQ. The length of the CDR3 is 15 residues. The CDR3 region is CASSGLAGGTGELFF. In DNA, the CDR3 is TGCGCCAGCAGCGGGCTAGCGGGAGGCACCGGGGAGCTGTTTTTT. The variable domain in full, completed from reference TRBV5-1 and TRBJ2-2, reads KAGVTQTPRYLIKTRGQQVTLSCSPISGHRSVSWYQQTPGQGLQFLFEYFSETQRNKGNFPGRFSGRQFSNSRSEMNVSTLELGDSALYLCASSGLAGGTGELFFGEGSRLTVL.

The sample holds one count of this clone. V is TRBV30 and J is TRBJ1-1; D is uncertain. V dropped 1 base and J dropped 4 bases, with 10 bases sitting between them. The CDR3 has 13 residues. Germline V gene lookup returns CDR1 GTSNPN and CDR2 SVGIG (reference sequence). The CDR3 sequence is CAWSAYFLTEAFF. The CDR3 nucleotides read TGTGCCTGGAGTGCGTACTTCCTCACTGAAGCTTTCTTT.

This chain links TRBV27 with TRBJ1-1; tentative D call: TRBD1 (5 bases). V dropped 2 bases and J dropped 5 bases, with 12 bases sitting between them. The CDR3 has 14 residues. Germline assignment: CDR1 MNHEY and CDR2 SMNVEV (reference sequence). The CDR3 here is CASSLRPPGTEAFF. CDR3 nucleotides: TGTGCCAGCAGTTTACGCCCGCCAGGGACTGAAGCTTTCTTT.

This clone was detected once. The chain carries TRBV5-1 and TRBJ2-3; weak D call: TRBD1 (6 bases). Between the trimmed V and J ends, which lost 2 bases and 4 bases, there was a span of 11 bases. The CDR3 contains 14 residues. Germline V gene data show CDR1 as SGHRS and CDR2 as YFSETQ. CDR3 nucleotide sequence: TGCGCCAGCAGCTTCAGGGGAACGGCAGATACGCAGTATTTT. Encoded protein: CASSFRGTADTQYF.

This rearrangement joins TRBV10-3 to TRBJ2-7, with D hard to call. The V end lost 5 bases, the J end lost 6 bases, and 11 bases lay between the germline ends. The CDR3 is 12 residues long. From germline, CDR1 is ENHRY and CDR2 SYGVKD. This CDR3 reads CAISTPRGEQYF. In nucleotides, the CDR3 is TGTGCCATCAGTACTCCACGCGGCGAGCAGTACTTC.

This clone was seen ten or more times. V gene TRBV12-3 or TRBV12-4 combines with J gene TRBJ2-5, with 7 nucleotides matching TRBD2. J gave up 7 bases and V 5 bases, and 7 bases lay outside the gene matches. This CDR3 has 13 residues. The chain's CDR3 is CASSPSGLGTQYF. In DNA form, the CDR3 reads TGTGCCAGCAGTCCTAGCGGCCTCGGGACCCAGTACTTC.

V is TRBV28 and J is TRBJ1-2; weak D call: TRBD1 (5 bases). V lost 3 bases, J lost 4 bases, and 6 bases lay in between. CDR3 size: 12 residues. CDR1 and CDR2 (germline): MDHEN, SYDVKM. CDR3 DNA sequence: TGTGCCAGCAGTTTTCAGGGCTATGGCTACACCTTC. Translation: CASSFQGYGYTF.

This clone was seen once. In nucleotides, the CDR3 is TGCGCCAGCAGCCAAGGGAGGGCAGGGCTAGCGGGATCCACAGATACGCAGTATTTT. It specifies CASSQGRAGLAGSTDTQYF. This chain connects TRBV4-1 to TRBJ2-3; 9 bases agree with TRBD2. The trim removed 1 base at V and 2 bases at J, leaving 13 bases unmatched. Germline-derived CDR1 and CDR2 are MGHRA and YSYEKL. The CDR3 runs to 19 residues.

The chain has TRBV5-4 and TRBJ2-2; 9 bases agree with TRBD2. Germline lookup yields CDR1 SGHNT and CDR2 YYREEE (reference sequence). The J segment lost 5 bases and the V segment lost 3 bases, leaving 11 bases of the junction unmatched. The CDR3 is 17 amino acids. CDR3 DNA sequence: TGTGCCAGCAGCTCCCAGTCTAGCGGGATTGGTACCGGGGAGCTGTTTTTT. Protein sequence: CASSSQSSGIGTGELFF. Supplemented by reference TRBV5-4 and TRBJ2-2, the full variable domain reads ETGVTQSPTHLIKTRGQQVTLRCSSQSGHNTVSWYQQALGQGPQFIFQYYREEENGRGNFPPRFSGLQFPNYSSELNVNALELDDSALYLCASSSQSSGIGTGELFFGEGSRLTVL.

This clone has just a few counts. V usage is TRBV24-1 and J usage is TRBJ2-2; the match to TRBD1 covers 11 bases. Germline V gene sequence: CDR1 KGHDR, CDR2 SFDVKD. The CDR3 consists of 16 residues. Germline trimming cut 7 bases from V and 3 bases from J; bases unmatched to any gene: 6. CDR3 nucleotide sequence: TGTGCCACCAGGGACAGGGGGCGCACAGACACCGGGGAGCTGTTTTTT. Encoded protein: CATRDRGRTDTGELFF.

Only a few counts were recorded for this clone. The same CDR3 is also encoded by other DNA sequences in this sample. The CDR3 nucleotides are TGCGCCAGCTCTCCCGGCGGGTACAATGAGCAGTTCTTC. Residues: CASSPGGYNEQFF. The genes are TRBV5-1 and TRBJ2-1; D may be TRBD2 (5 bases). The germline V and J ends were trimmed by 7 bases and 4 bases, with 12 bases remaining between them. The CDR3 runs 13 residues. Germline V gene data show CDR1 as SGHRS and CDR2 as YFSETQ.

This rearrangement joins TRBV5-5 to TRBJ1-2; 7 bases match TRBD1. CDR1 is SGHKS and CDR2 is YYEKEE in the germline V gene (reference sequence). The V and J ends lost 0 bases and 8 bases, in that order; junction bases with no gene match: 7. The CDR3 extends over 14 amino acids. This CDR3 reads CASSLGTGLTGYTF. CDR3 nucleotide sequence: TGTGCCAGCAGCTTGGGGACAGGCCTCACGGGCTACACCTTC. The full variable domain, in which reference TRBV5-5 and TRBJ1-2 provide the parts outside the CDR3, is DAGVTQSPTHLIKTRGQQVTLRCSPISGHKSVSWYQQVLGQGPQFIFQYYEKEERGRGNFPDRFSARQFPNYSSELNVNALLLGDSALYLCASSLGTGLTGYTFGSGTRLTVV.

The chain uses TRBV29-1 and TRBJ1-2, with D unresolved. The CDR3 loop spans 11 amino acids. CDR1 and CDR2 (germline): SQVTM, ANQGSEA. V gave up 4 bases and J gave up 8 bases, with 11 bases separating them. The CDR3 DNA is TGCAGCGTTGTTTGGCAGCGGGGCTACACCTTC. Protein: CSVVWQRGYTF. Full variable domain (remainder filled in from reference TRBV29-1 and TRBJ1-2): SAVISQKPSRDICQRGTSLTIQCQVDSQVTMMFWYRQQPGQSLTLIATANQGSEATYESGFVIDKFPISRPNLTFSTLTVSNMSPEDSSIYLCSVVWQRGYTFGSGTRLTVV.